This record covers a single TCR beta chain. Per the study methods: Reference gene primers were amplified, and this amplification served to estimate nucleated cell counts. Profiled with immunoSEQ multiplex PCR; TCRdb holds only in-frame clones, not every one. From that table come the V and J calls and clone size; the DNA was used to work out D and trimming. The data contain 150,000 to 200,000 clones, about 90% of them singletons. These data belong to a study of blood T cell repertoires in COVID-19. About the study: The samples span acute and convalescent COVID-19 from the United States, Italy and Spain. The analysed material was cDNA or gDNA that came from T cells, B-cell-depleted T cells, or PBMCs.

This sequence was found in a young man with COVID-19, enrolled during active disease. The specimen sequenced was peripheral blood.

CDR3 bases: TGTGCCAGCAGTTTCCAGAACACCGGGGAGCTGTTTTTT. The encoded protein is CASSFQNTGELFF. V usage is TRBV27 and J usage is TRBJ2-2; D gene uncertain. V dropped 3 bases and J dropped 1 base, with 3 bases sitting between them. CDR1 MNHEY and CDR2 SMNVEV come from the germline V gene (reference sequence). The CDR3 length is 13 residues.